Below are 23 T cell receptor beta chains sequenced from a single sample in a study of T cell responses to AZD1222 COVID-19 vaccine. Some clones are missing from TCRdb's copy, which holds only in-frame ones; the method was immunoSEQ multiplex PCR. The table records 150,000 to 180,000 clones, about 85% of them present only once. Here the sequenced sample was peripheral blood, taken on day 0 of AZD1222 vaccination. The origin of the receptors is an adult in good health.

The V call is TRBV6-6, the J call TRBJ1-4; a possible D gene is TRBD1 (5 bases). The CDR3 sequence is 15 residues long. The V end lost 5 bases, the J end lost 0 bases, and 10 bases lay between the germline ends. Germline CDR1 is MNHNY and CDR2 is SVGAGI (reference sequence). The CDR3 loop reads CASSKGQATNEKLFF. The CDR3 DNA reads TGTGCCAGCAGTAAAGGACAAGCAACTAATGAAAAACTGTTTTTT.

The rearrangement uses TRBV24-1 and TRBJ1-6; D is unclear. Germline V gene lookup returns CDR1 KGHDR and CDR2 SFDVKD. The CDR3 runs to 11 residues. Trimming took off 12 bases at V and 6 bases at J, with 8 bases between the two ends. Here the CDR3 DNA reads TGTGCCGCAACCGCTAATTCACCCCTCCACTTT. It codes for CAATANSPLHF.

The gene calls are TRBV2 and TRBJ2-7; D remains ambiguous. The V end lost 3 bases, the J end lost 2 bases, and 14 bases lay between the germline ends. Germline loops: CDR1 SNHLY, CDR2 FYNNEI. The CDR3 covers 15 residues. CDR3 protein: CASSDYRVVAYEQYF. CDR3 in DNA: TGTGCCAGCAGTGATTACAGAGTAGTTGCCTACGAGCAGTACTTC.

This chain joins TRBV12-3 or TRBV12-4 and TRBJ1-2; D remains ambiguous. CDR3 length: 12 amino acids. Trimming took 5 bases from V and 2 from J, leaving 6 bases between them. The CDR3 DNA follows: TGTGCCAGCAGTGTCGGAAACTATGGCTACACCTTC. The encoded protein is CASSVGNYGYTF.

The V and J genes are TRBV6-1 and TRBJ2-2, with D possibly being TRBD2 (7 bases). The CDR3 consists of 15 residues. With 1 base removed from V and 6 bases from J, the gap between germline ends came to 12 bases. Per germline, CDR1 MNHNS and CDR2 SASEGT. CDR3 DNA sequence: TGTGCCAGCAGTGAAGGCCAGGGGAGGGCCGGGGAGCTGTTTTTT. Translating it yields CASSEGQGRAGELFF.

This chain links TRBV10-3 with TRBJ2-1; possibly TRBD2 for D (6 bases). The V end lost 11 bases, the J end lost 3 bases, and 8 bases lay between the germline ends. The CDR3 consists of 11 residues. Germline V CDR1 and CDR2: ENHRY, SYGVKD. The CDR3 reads CASGVYNEQFF. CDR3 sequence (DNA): TGTGCCTCGGGGGTCTACAATGAGCAGTTCTTC.

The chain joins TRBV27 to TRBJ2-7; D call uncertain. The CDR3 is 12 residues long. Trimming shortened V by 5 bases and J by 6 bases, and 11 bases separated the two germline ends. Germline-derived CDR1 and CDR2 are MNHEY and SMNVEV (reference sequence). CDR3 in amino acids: CASSVGQAEQYF. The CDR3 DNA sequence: TGTGCCAGCAGTGTAGGGCAAGCCGAGCAGTACTTC.

As DNA, the CDR3 is TGTGCCAGTAGGCCGGGACAGGTAACCGGGGAGCTGTTTTTT. Translated, it gives CASRPGQVTGELFF. V gene TRBV19 combines with J gene TRBJ2-2; 8 nucleotides line up with TRBD1. V lost 6 bases to trimming and J lost 5 bases; unmatched junction nucleotides: 5. The length of the CDR3 is 14 residues. From germline, CDR1 is LNHDA and CDR2 SQIVND (reference sequence).

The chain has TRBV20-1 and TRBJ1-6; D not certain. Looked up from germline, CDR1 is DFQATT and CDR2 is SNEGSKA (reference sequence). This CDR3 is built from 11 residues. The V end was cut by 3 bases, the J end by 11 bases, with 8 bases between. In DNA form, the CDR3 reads TGCAGTGCTAGGTCGGGGACACCCCTCCACTTT. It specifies CSARSGTPLHF.

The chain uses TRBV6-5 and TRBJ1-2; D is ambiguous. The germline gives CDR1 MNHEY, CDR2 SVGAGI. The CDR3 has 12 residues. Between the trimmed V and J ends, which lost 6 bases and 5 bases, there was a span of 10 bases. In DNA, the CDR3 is TGTGCCAGCAGAGCCATGGGGTATGGCTACACCTTC. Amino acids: CASRAMGYGYTF.

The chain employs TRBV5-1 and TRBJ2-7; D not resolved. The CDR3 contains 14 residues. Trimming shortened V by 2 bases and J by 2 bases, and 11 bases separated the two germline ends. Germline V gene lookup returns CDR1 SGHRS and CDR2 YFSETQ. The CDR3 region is CASSFPKPPYEQYF. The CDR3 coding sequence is TGCGCCAGCAGCTTCCCTAAGCCCCCCTACGAGCAGTACTTC.

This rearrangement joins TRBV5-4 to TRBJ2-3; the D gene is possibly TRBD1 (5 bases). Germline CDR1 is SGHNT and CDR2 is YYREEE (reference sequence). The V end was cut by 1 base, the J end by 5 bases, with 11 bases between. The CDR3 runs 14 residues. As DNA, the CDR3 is TGTGCCAGCAGCTTGCCCCAGGGTAGAGATACGCAGTATTTT. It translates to CASSLPQGRDTQYF.

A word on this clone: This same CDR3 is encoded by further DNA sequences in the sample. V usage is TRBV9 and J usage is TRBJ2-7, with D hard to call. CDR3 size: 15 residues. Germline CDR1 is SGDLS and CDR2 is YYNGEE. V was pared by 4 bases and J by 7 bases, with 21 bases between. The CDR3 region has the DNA TGTGCCAGCAGCCCTAACGAGGCTATTATCTATGAGCAGTACTTC. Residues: CASSPNEAIIYEQYF.

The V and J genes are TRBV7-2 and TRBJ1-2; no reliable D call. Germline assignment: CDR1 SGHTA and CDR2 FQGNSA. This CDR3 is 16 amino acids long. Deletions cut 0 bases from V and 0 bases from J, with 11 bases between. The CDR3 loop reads CASSLALLSSNYGYTF. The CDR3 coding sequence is TGTGCCAGCAGCTTAGCGCTCCTCTCTTCTAACTATGGCTACACCTTC.

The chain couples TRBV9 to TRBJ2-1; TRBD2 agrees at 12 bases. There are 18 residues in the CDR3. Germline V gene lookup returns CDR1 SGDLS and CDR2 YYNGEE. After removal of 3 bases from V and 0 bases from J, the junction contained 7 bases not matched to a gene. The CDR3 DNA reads TGTGCCAGCAGCGCTCACCCGACTAGCGGGAGCTCCTACAATGAGCAGTTCTTC. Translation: CASSAHPTSGSSYNEQFF.

The CDR3 sequence: CAGPRLAGPLSAYEQYF. The CDR3 coding sequence is TGTGCCGGACCGCGACTTGCGGGGCCCCTTTCAGCCTACGAGCAGTACTTC. This sequence joins TRBV10-3 and TRBJ2-7, with D perhaps matching TRBD2 (6 bases). This CDR3 contains 17 residues. Germline CDR1 ENHRY, CDR2 SYGVKD. Trimming cost V 11 bases and J 2 bases, with 28 bases left between them.

The CDR3 coding sequence is TGTGCCAGCAGTAATCGCGGGGGGACCCAAGCTGGTGAGCAGTTCTTC. This gives the protein CASSNRGGTQAGEQFF. The V and J genes are TRBV7-2 and TRBJ2-1; 8 bases align to TRBD2. Germline CDR1 is SGHTA and CDR2 is FQGNSA. V was pared by 6 bases and J by 9 bases, with 16 bases of the junction left unmatched. The CDR3 totals 16 residues. The full variable domain, its missing parts supplied by reference TRBV7-2 and TRBJ2-1, is GAGVSQSPSNKVTEKGKDVELRCDPISGHTALYWYRQSLGQGLEFLIYFQGNSAPDKSGLPSDRFSAERTGGSVSTLTIQRTQQEDSAVYLCASSNRGGTQAGEQFFGPGTRLTVL.

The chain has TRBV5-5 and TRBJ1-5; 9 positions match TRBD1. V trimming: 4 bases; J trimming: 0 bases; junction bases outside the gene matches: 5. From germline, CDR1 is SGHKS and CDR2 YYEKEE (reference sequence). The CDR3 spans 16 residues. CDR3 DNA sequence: TGTGCCAGCAGCGAAACAGGGGGCTATAGCAATCAGCCCCAGCATTTT. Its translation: CASSETGGYSNQPQHF.

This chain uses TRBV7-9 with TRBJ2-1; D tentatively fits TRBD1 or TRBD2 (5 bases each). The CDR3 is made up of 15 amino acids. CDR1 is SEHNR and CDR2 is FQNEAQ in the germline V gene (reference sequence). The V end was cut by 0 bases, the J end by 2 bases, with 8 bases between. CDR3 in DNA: TGTGCCAGCAGCTTAGCCGGGGACGCCTACAATGAGCAGTTCTTC. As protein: CASSLAGDAYNEQFF.

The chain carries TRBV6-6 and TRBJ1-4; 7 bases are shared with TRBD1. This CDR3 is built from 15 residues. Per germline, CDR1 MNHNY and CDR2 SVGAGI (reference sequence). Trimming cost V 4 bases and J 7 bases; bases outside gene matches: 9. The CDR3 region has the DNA TGTGCCAGCAGTTCGTCGACAGGGTCGTTTGAAAAACTGTTTTTT. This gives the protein CASSSSTGSFEKLFF.

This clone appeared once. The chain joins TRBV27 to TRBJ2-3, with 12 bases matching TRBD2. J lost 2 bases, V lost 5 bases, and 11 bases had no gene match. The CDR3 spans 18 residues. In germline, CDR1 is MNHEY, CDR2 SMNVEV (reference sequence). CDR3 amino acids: CASSSYRTSGGTTDTQYF. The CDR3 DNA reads TGTGCCAGCAGTAGCTACCGCACTAGCGGGGGGACCACAGATACGCAGTATTTT.

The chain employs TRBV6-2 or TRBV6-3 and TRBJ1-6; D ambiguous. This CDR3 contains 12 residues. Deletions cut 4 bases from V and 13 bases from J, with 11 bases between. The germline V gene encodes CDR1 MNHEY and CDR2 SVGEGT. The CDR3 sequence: CASSSSERPLHF. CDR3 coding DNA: TGTGCCAGCAGTTCCTCCGAGAGGCCCCTCCACTTT.

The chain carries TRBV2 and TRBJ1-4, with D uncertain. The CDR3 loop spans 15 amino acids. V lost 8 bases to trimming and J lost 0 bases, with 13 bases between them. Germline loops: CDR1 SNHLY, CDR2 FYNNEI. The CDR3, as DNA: TGTGCCAGCCGTATTAGGCTAACAACTAATGAAAAACTGTTTTTT. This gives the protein CASRIRLTTNEKLFF. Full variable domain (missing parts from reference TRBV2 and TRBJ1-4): EPEVTQTPSHQVTQMGQEVILRCVPISNHLYFYWYRQILGQKVEFLVSFYNNEISEKSEIFDDQFSVERPDGSNFTLKIRSTKLEDSAMYFCASRIRLTTNEKLFFGSGTQLSVL.